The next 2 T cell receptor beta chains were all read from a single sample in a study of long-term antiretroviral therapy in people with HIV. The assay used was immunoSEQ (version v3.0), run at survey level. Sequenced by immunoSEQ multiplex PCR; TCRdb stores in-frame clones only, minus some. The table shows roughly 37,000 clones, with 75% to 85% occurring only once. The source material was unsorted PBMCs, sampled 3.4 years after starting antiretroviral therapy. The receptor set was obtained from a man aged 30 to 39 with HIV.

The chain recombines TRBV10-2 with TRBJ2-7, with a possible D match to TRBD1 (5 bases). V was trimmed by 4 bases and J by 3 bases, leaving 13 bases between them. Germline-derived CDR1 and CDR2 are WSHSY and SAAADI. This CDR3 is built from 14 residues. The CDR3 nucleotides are TGCGCCAGCAGTGGGGGCTTCGGTAGCTACGAGCAGTACTTC. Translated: CASSGGFGSYEQYF.

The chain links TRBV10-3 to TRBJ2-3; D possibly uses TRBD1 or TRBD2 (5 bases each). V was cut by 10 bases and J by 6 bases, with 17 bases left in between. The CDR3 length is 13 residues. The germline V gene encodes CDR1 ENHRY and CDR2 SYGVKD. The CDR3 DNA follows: TGTGCCACCAGAGACGGGGCCCCGGATACGCAGTATTTT. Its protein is CATRDGAPDTQYF.